These 4 T cell receptor beta chains share one sample of origin, sequenced in a study of T-cell reconstitution after alpha-beta-depleted transplantation in children. Unique molecular identifiers featured in how the TCRbeta library was prepared. TCRdb reprocessed the PCR reads with MiXCR, giving one entry per CDR3 protein. The sample carries around 800,000 distinct CDR3 sequences, 16% recorded once. Sequences were derived from PBMCs, mostly from graft donor cells, sampled 360 days after TCRalphabeta/CD19-depleted stem cell transplant. The receptors derive from a male patient younger than 18 who had a stem cell transplant for acute lymphoblastic leukemia, so the T cells may come from the graft donor.

Only a few counts were recorded for this clonotype. The chain joins TRBV12-3 or TRBV12-4 to TRBJ2-1; 7 nucleotides line up with TRBD1. V lost 7 bases and J lost 8; bases outside the gene matches: 8. The CDR3 extends over 13 amino acids. CDR3 loop: CASTQQGWHEQFF. CDR3 nucleotides: TGTGCCAGCACCCAACAGGGGTGGCATGAGCAGTTCTTC.

A few counts support this clonotype. The CDR3 nucleotides read TGTGCCAGCAGCTTAGAGTACGGGAATTCGGATACGCAGTATTTT. Translated: CASSLEYGNSDTQYF. The chain links TRBV11-3 to TRBJ2-3, with D possibly being TRBD2 (5 bases). The CDR3 covers 15 residues. Deletions cut 0 bases from V and 6 bases from J, with 13 bases between. Germline CDR1 reads SGHNT; CDR2 reads YENEEA. Looking up the rest from reference TRBV11-3 and TRBJ2-3 gives the full variable domain: EAGVVQSPRYKIIEKKQPVAFWCNPISGHNTLYWYLQNLGQGPELLIRYENEEAVDDSQLPKDRFSAERLKGVDSTLKIQPAELGDSAVYLCASSLEYGNSDTQYFGPGTRLTVL.

This clonotype was seen a handful of times. The gene calls are TRBV5-1 and TRBJ1-6, with D tentatively TRBD1 (5 bases). In germline, CDR1 is SGHRS, CDR2 YFSETQ. The CDR3 totals 15 residues. Trimming cost V 0 bases and J 5 bases, with 9 bases left between them. The CDR3 region is CASSLDRPHNSPLHF. CDR3 coding DNA: TGCGCCAGCAGCTTGGACAGGCCACATAATTCACCCCTCCACTTT.

The chain employs TRBV6-2 or TRBV6-3 and TRBJ2-2; D might be TRBD2 (6 bases). This CDR3 comprises 17 residues. Germline CDR1 is MNHEY and CDR2 is SVGEGT. The germline V and J ends were trimmed by 7 bases and 7 bases, with 25 bases remaining between them. The CDR3 sequence: CASITPLYSGRNGELFF. Here the CDR3 DNA reads TGTGCCAGCATTACACCCCTTTATAGCGGAAGGAACGGGGAGCTGTTTTTT.